A selection of T cell receptor beta chains follows, all from one sample in a study of radiation and T cells in renal cell carcinoma. Using immunoSEQ multiplex PCR, the repertoire was profiled, and TCRdb retains in-frame clones only, with some absent. The top ten hold under 40% of the sample, which has 20,000 to 30,000 clones, 81% seen once. The specimen was blood, collected from a patient whose treatment included radiotherapy and nephrectomy. Receptor source: a man in his 60s with renal cell carcinoma. Each CDR3 is given with its conserved first and last residue. The D gene is left open where the match is weak. Clone size is not always given. Where it is, it says once, few, many or a class for expanded clones.

V	J	size	D	CDR3	DNA
TRBV7-2	TRBJ2-1	once	TRBD2	CASSFREGEQFF	TGTGCCAGCAGCTTTAGGGAGGGTGAGCAGTTCTTC
TRBV19	TRBJ2-7	.	.	CASSISGIYRYEQYF	TGTGCCAGTAGTATCTCCGGGATTTATCGGTACGAGCAGTACTTC
TRBV28	TRBJ2-2	.	.	CASSFGGGGTGELFF	TGTGCCAGCAGTTTTGGCGGAGGGGGGACCGGGGAGCTGTTTTTT
TRBV29-1	TRBJ2-1	.	TRBD1	CSVEPRDSQGSYNEQFF	TGCAGCGTTGAACCGAGGGACAGCCAAGGATCCTACAATGAGCAGTTCTTC
TRBV7-3	TRBJ2-7	.	.	CASSLTGGAYEQYF	TGTGCCAGCAGCTTAACGGGCGGGGCCTACGAGCAGTACTTC
TRBV7-2	TRBJ2-7	.	.	CASSPPTETYEQYF	TGTGCCAGCAGCCCTCCGACAGAGACCTACGAGCAGTACTTC
TRBV25-1	TRBJ1-1	.	TRBD1	CASSDRTGHTEAFF	TGTGCCAGCAGTGATAGGACAGGACACACTGAAGCTTTCTTT
TRBV21-1	TRBJ2-3	.	.	CASSKSGTRIDTQYF	TGTGCCAGCAGCAAATCCGGGACCAGAATAGATACGCAGTATTTT
TRBV19	TRBJ2-6	.	.	CASRSGASGANVLTF	TGTGCCAGTAGGTCGGGGGCCTCTGGGGCCAACGTCCTGACTTTC
TRBV7-2	TRBJ2-7	.	.	CASSRTGNEQYF	TGTGCCAGCAGCCGCACAGGGAACGAGCAGTACTTC
TRBV18	TRBJ1-1	once	.	CASSPPVGVLNTEAFF	TGTGCCAGCTCACCTCCGGTCGGAGTATTGAACACTGAAGCTTTCTTT
TRBV10-1	TRBJ1-5	.	.	CASSESMKGQGSNQPQHF	TGCGCCAGCAGTGAGTCGATGAAGGGGCAGGGTAGCAATCAGCCCCAGCATTTT
TRBV20-1	TRBJ2-5	.	.	CSASSRETQYF	TGCAGTGCTAGTAGTCGAGAGACCCAGTACTTC
TRBV4-3	TRBJ2-7	once	.	CASSQAVRSSYEQYF	TGCGCCAGCAGCCAAGCGGTCCGAAGCTCCTACGAGCAGTACTTC
TRBV30	TRBJ2-3	.	.	CAWSAAIPPTDTQYF	TGTGCCTGGAGTGCCGCGATTCCCCCCACAGATACGCAGTATTTT
TRBV5-6	TRBJ1-2	few	.	CASSLERRHYGYTF	TGTGCCAGCAGCTTGGAACGGAGACACTATGGCTACACCTTC
TRBV12-5	TRBJ2-2	.	TRBD1	CASGPDRANTGELFF	TGTGCTAGTGGACCGGACAGGGCGAACACCGGGGAGCTGTTTTTT
TRBV7-7	TRBJ2-5	.	TRBD1	CASSYPGTGLETQYF	TGTGCCAGCAGCTACCCCGGGACAGGGCTGGAGACCCAGTACTTC
TRBV7-2	TRBJ1-1	medium-sized	TRBD1	CASSLYSGTGIEAFF	TGTGCCAGCAGCTTGTATTCAGGGACAGGCATTGAAGCTTTCTTT
TRBV4-1	TRBJ2-1	few	.	CASSQEGREYNEQFF	TGCGCCAGCAGCCAAGAGGGACGAGAATACAATGAGCAGTTCTTC
TRBV9	TRBJ2-1	.	TRBD2	CASSVGTSVNEQFF	TGTGCCAGCAGCGTAGGGACTAGCGTCAATGAGCAGTTCTTC
TRBV6-5	TRBJ1-2	.	.	CASMGGSRGYTF	TGTGCCAGCATGGGCGGTTCGAGGGGCTACACCTTC
TRBV16	TRBJ1-2	.	.	CASSQGLGSSGYTF	TGTGCCAGCAGCCAGGGTTTGGGTTCAAGTGGCTACACCTTC
TRBV11-2	TRBJ2-7	.	TRBD1	CASSLQGQGRYEQYF	TGTGCCAGCAGCTTACAGGGACAGGGTCGTTACGAGCAGTACTTC
TRBV6-1	TRBJ2-4	.	.	CASSDRAGPGIQYF	TGTGCCAGCAGTGATCGGGCAGGGCCGGGCATTCAGTACTTC
TRBV2	TRBJ2-6	.	.	CASSDEGGGANVLTF	TGTGCCAGCAGTGATGAAGGCGGTGGGGCCAACGTCCTGACTTTC
TRBV19	TRBJ1-2	.	.	CASTSVGWAKNYGYTF	TGTGCCAGTACCTCGGTTGGGTGGGCCAAAAACTATGGCTACACCTTC
TRBV6-1	TRBJ2-7	.	TRBD2	CASSLGGASGYEQYF	TGTGCCAGCTCACTGGGGGGGGCTAGCGGGTACGAGCAGTACTTC
TRBV19	TRBJ1-1	.	TRBD1	CASSIPRGRGILNTEAFF	TGTGCCAGTAGTATCCCCCGGGGCAGGGGGATTCTGAACACTGAAGCTTTCTTT
TRBV12-5	TRBJ2-7	.	TRBD1	CASGSPPGTGIHEQYF	TGTGCTAGTGGTTCACCCCCCGGGACAGGGATTCATGAGCAGTACTTC
TRBV19	TRBJ2-7	.	TRBD1	CASREGQSNFYEQYF	TGTGCCAGTAGAGAGGGACAGAGCAACTTCTACGAGCAGTACTTC
TRBV11-2	TRBJ2-5	.	TRBD1	CASSLLGDETGEETQYF	TGTGCCAGCAGCTTATTAGGGGACGAGACAGGGGAAGAGACCCAGTACTTC
TRBV7-9	TRBJ1-5	.	TRBD1	CASSPTGAGDQPQHF	TGTGCCAGCAGCCCGACAGGGGCGGGGGATCAGCCCCAGCATTTT
TRBV7-2	TRBJ1-4	.	.	CASSLGPAPEKLFF	TGTGCCAGCAGCCTAGGGCCTGCTCCAGAAAAACTGTTTTTT
TRBV5-4	TRBJ2-1	.	TRBD1	CASVPKSGQGYDEQFF	TGTGCCAGCGTCCCCAAATCGGGACAGGGCTACGATGAGCAGTTCTTC
TRBV5-1	TRBJ2-3	.	.	CASSPGTDTQYF	TGCGCCAGCAGCCCCGGGACAGATACGCAGTATTTT
TRBV19	TRBJ2-1	.	.	CASSKGAVIEQFF	TGTGCCAGTAGTAAGGGCGCCGTCATTGAGCAGTTCTTC
TRBV9	TRBJ2-5	.	.	CASTPGVGGVGETQYF	TGTGCCAGCACCCCCGGGGTGGGAGGTGTGGGGGAGACCCAGTACTTC
TRBV19	TRBJ2-1	.	TRBD2	CASSTSGTSFFNEQFF	TGTGCCAGTAGTACCTCCGGGACTAGCTTTTTCAATGAGCAGTTCTTC
TRBV5-4	TRBJ2-3	.	.	CASSRGLYTDTQYF	TGTGCCAGCAGTCGGGGATTGTACACAGATACGCAGTATTTT
TRBV5-1	TRBJ2-5	once	.	CASSKDQGNRATQYF	TGCGCCAGCAGCAAAGATCAGGGGAATCGCGCGACCCAGTACTTC
TRBV27	TRBJ1-6	.	.	CASRSSYNSPLHF	TGTGCCAGCAGGAGCTCCTATAATTCACCCCTCCACTTT
TRBV18	TRBJ2-3	few	.	CASSASYTDTQYF	TGTGCCAGCTCAGCATCCTACACAGATACGCAGTATTTT
TRBV19	TRBJ2-7	.	.	CASSMRTLRDEQYF	TGTGCCAGTAGTATGCGCACCCTTCGCGACGAGCAGTACTTC
TRBV7-9	TRBJ2-7	few	.	CASSLMGIYEQYF	TGTGCCAGCAGCTTAATGGGGATCTACGAGCAGTACTTC
TRBV7-9	TRBJ2-1	.	.	CASSLASGTGEQFF	TGTGCCAGCAGCTTAGCTAGCGGAACAGGGGAGCAGTTCTTC
TRBV2	TRBJ2-7	.	.	CASSVGSWFSSSYEQYF	TGTGCCAGCAGTGTTGGGAGTTGGTTCAGTAGCTCCTACGAGCAGTACTTC
TRBV5-5	TRBJ1-1	.	TRBD1	CASSLEDRVGSEAFF	TGTGCCAGCAGCCTGGAGGACAGGGTGGGTTCTGAAGCTTTCTTT
TRBV7-9	TRBJ2-7	.	TRBD1	CASSKRDRSYEQYF	TGTGCCAGCAGCAAGAGGGACAGATCCTACGAGCAGTACTTC
TRBV6-5	TRBJ2-3	.	.	CASTHGAYTDTQYF	TGTGCCAGCACCCACGGGGCTTACACAGATACGCAGTATTTT